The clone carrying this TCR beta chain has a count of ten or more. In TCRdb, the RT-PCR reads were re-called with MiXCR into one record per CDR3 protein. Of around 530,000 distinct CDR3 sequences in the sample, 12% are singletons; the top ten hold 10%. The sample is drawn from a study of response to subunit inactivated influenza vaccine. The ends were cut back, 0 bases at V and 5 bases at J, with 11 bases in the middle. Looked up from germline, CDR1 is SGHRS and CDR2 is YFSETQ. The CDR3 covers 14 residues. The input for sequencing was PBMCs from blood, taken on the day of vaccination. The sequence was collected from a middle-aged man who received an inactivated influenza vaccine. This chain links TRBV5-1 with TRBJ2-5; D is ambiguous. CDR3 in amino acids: CASSLETVVETQYF. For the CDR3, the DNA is TGCGCCAGCAGCTTGGAGACGGTGGTGGAGACCCAGTACTTC. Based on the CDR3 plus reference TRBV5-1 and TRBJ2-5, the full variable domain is KAGVTQTPRYLIKTRGQQVTLSCSPISGHRSVSWYQQTPGQGLQFLFEYFSETQRNKGNFPGRFSGRQFSNSRSEMNVSTLELGDSALYLCASSLETVVETQYFGPGTRLLVL.